These T cell receptor beta chains were read from a single sample in a study of cytomegalovirus exposure and HLA in healthy donors. Generated by immunoSEQ multiplex PCR, the TCRdb table keeps only in-frame clones and is missing some. The sample contains under 50,000 clones, around three fifths of which appear only once. Input material: PBMCs. These receptors all stem from a man in his fifties in good health and CMV-seropositive. Each CDR3 is given with its conserved first and last residue. D genes are given only for firm matches. For some rows the clone size is stated as once, few or many, or as a class when expanded; others skip it.

D	V	size	J	DNA	CDR3
TRBD2	TRBV2	-	TRBJ2-7	TGTGCCAGCAAAGGGACTAGCGGCTCCTACGAGCAGTACTTC	CASKGTSGSYEQYF
TRBD1	TRBV7-9	few	TRBJ2-2	TGTGCCAGCAGCGGGACAGCCAGCACCGGGGAGCTGTTTTTT	CASSGTASTGELFF
TRBD1	TRBV7-2	few	TRBJ2-3	TGTGCCAGCAGCACCGGGACAGGGAGGACAGATACGCAGTATTTT	CASSTGTGRTDTQYF
TRBD1	TRBV7-9	few	TRBJ2-7	TGTGCCAGCAGCCCCGTAGGGACAGTGTTCTACGAGCAGTACTTC	CASSPVGTVFYEQYF
TRBD2	TRBV5-8	few	TRBJ2-5	TGTGCCAGCAGCCGGCTAGCGGGGGGGCTTGGGGAGACCCAGTACTTC	CASSRLAGGLGETQYF
TRBD2	TRBV6-1	once	TRBJ2-7	TGTGCCAGCAGTGGGCGGTCGACTAGCGGGGTACTCCTCTCCTACGAGCAGTACTTC	CASSGRSTSGVLLSYEQYF
TRBD1	TRBV10-1	-	TRBJ2-7	TGCGCCAGCAGCGGGACAGGGGGTTACGAGCAGTACTTC	CASSGTGGYEQYF
TRBD2	TRBV6-4	-	TRBJ2-3	TGTGCCAGCAGTGACTCGACTAGCGGGGGGGCAGATACGCAGTATTTT	CASSDSTSGGADTQYF
TRBD1	TRBV2	-	TRBJ1-2	TGTGCCAGCAGTATACAGGGGGATCAGGATGGCTACACCTTC	CASSIQGDQDGYTF
-	TRBV4-3	once	TRBJ1-1	TGCGCCAGCAGCCAAGATCTCGGGTCTGAAGCTTTCTTT	CASSQDLGSEAFF
TRBD2	TRBV7-2	once	TRBJ2-3	TGTGCCAGCAGCCTTGGACTAGTCGTGGATACGCAGTATTTT	CASSLGLVVDTQYF
-	TRBV9	-	TRBJ1-3	TGTGCCAGCAGCGTGGGTACAGGCTCTGGAAACACCATATATTTT	CASSVGTGSGNTIYF
TRBD1	TRBV30	few	TRBJ2-7	TGTGCCTGGAGAAACAGGGGGCGAGCGGGCGACGAGCAGTACTTC	CAWRNRGRAGDEQYF
-	TRBV7-8	-	TRBJ2-1	TGTGCCAGCTCCGTAGCTCGACCTTCTTACAATGAGCAGTTCTTC	CASSVARPSYNEQFF
TRBD1	TRBV4-3	-	TRBJ1-2	TGCGCCAGCAGCCACGCGACAGGGGTTGACTATGGCTACACCTTC	CASSHATGVDYGYTF
TRBD1	TRBV2	-	TRBJ2-3	TGTGCCAAGGGAGGGACAGGGATCTCAGATACGCAGTATTTT	CAKGGTGISDTQYF
-	TRBV7-2	-	TRBJ2-3	TGTGCCAGCAGCATCGGGGGGGGACAGGGTCGAAATACGCAGTATTTT	CASSIGGGQGRNTQYF
-	TRBV7-8	-	TRBJ1-1	TGTGCCAGCACTCATCGGGGTGGCCCGAACACTGAAGCTTTCTTT	CASTHRGGPNTEAFF
-	TRBV7-3	-	TRBJ2-1	TGTGCCAGCAGCTTAGTGCAGGCCAATGAGCAGTTCTTC	CASSLVQANEQFF
-	TRBV4-1	-	TRBJ2-7	TGCGCCAGCAGCCGCTCGGGGGATTACGAGCAGTACTTC	CASSRSGDYEQYF
-	TRBV11-3	-	TRBJ1-1	TGTGCCAGCCGAGGTATAACTGAAGCTTTCTTT	CASRGITEAFF
TRBD1	TRBV10-3	-	TRBJ1-5	TGTGCCATCAGTGACCAGGGGGCAGGGCAGCCCCAGCATTTT	CAISDQGAGQPQHF
TRBD1	TRBV15	-	TRBJ1-1	TGTGCCACCAGCGGATTAGACAGGGATGGAACTGAAGCTTTCTTT	CATSGLDRDGTEAFF
TRBD2	TRBV7-3	-	TRBJ2-7	TGTGCCAGCAGCCCTAGCGGGGGTAGCAACGAGCAGTACTTC	CASSPSGGSNEQYF
TRBD1	TRBV7-8	-	TRBJ1-5	TGTGCCAGCAGCGCGGGACAGGTAAATCAGCCCCAGCATTTT	CASSAGQVNQPQHF
TRBD1	TRBV10-3	-	TRBJ2-7	TGTGCCATCAGTGAGTCCTCGGGACAGGCCTACGAGCAGTACTTC	CAISESSGQAYEQYF
TRBD1	TRBV7-2	-	TRBJ1-1	TGTGCCAGCAGTTATTCACAGGGGGCGGATCAAGCTTTCTTT	CASSYSQGADQAFF
TRBD2	TRBV6-5	-	TRBJ2-7	TGTGCCAGCAGGTACGGGACTAGTGGGTCCTACGAGCAGTACTTC	CASRYGTSGSYEQYF
TRBD1	TRBV9	-	TRBJ2-3	TGTGCCAGCAGCGTCCGACAGGGGACAGATACGCAGTATTTT	CASSVRQGTDTQYF
TRBD1	TRBV16	-	TRBJ1-1	TGTGCCAGCAGCACGCGACAGGGGAACACTGAAGCTTTCTTT	CASSTRQGNTEAFF
TRBD1	TRBV7-9	few	TRBJ1-6	TGTGCCAGCAGCTTAGCCGGGACAGGGGTGAGATCACCCCTCCACTTT	CASSLAGTGVRSPLHF
TRBD2	TRBV11-3	-	TRBJ2-5	TGTGCCAGCAGCTTAAGCGGGGGGAAGGAGACCCAGTACTTC	CASSLSGGKETQYF
TRBD1	TRBV4-2	-	TRBJ1-4	TGTGCCAGCAGCCAATCGGGACAGGGGAACGCTAATGAAAAACTGTTTTTT	CASSQSGQGNANEKLFF
TRBD1	TRBV29-1	-	TRBJ2-4	TGCAGCGTCACAGGGGGTCTAGCCAAAAACATTCAGTACTTC	CSVTGGLAKNIQYF
-	TRBV18	-	TRBJ2-5	TGTGCCAGCTCACCGGGCCTAAGCTCGGAGACCCAGTACTTC	CASSPGLSSETQYF
-	TRBV6-6	-	TRBJ1-5	TGTGCCAGCAGTTATTACCCGACAGGAAGGAATCAGCCCCAGCATTTT	CASSYYPTGRNQPQHF
TRBD2	TRBV4-3	-	TRBJ2-2	TGCGCCAGCAGCCAAACGGCCAGCGGGGGAAACTTCGGGGAGCTGTTTTTT	CASSQTASGGNFGELFF
-	TRBV7-2	few	TRBJ1-5	TGTGCCAGCAGCGAATCGACAGTCAATCAGCCCCAGCATTTT	CASSESTVNQPQHF
-	TRBV7-6	-	TRBJ1-4	TGTGCCAGCAGCTCAGGGGTAGCTAATGAAAAACTGTTTTTT	CASSSGVANEKLFF
TRBD2	TRBV7-2	-	TRBJ2-1	TGTGCCAGCAGCTCGCGGACTAGCGGGGGGTCCCTACAAGAGCAGTTCTTC	CASSSRTSGGSLQEQFF
-	TRBV28	-	TRBJ2-7	TGTGCCAGCAGTTTGGCGGGGGCGGACGAGCAGTACTTC	CASSLAGADEQYF
TRBD1	TRBV6-1	-	TRBJ1-2	TGTGCCAGCAGTAGACAGGGGGCGGAAGGCTACACCTTC	CASSRQGAEGYTF
-	TRBV6-1	few	TRBJ1-4	TGTGCCAGCAGTGCCCCAGGGTCGTCAAGGGAAAAACTGTTTTTT	CASSAPGSSREKLFF
-	TRBV12-5	-	TRBJ2-2	TGTGCTAGTGGTCCCCGGACAGTCAACACCGGGGAGCTGTTTTTT	CASGPRTVNTGELFF
TRBD1	TRBV19	few	TRBJ1-2	TGTGCCAGTAGTATCCGGACAGGGGGCTATGGCTACACCTTC	CASSIRTGGYGYTF
-	TRBV10-3	once	TRBJ1-3	TGTGCCATCAGTGACCCGGGGGGCCGGACTGGAAACACCATATATTTT	CAISDPGGRTGNTIYF
-	TRBV7-3	-	TRBJ2-6	TGTGCCAGCAGCCTGGGCTGGGGGGCCAACGTCCTGACTTTC	CASSLGWGANVLTF
TRBD1	TRBV6-6	-	TRBJ1-4	TGTGCCAGCAGCTCCGGACAGGGGGGTGAAAAACTGTTTTTT	CASSSGQGGEKLFF
TRBD1	TRBV28	-	TRBJ1-1	TGTGCCAGCACCCTGGGGGACAGGGGGTTTACTGAAGCTTTCTTT	CASTLGDRGFTEAFF
-	TRBV5-8	-	TRBJ2-7	TGTGCCAGCAGCTTCGGTCGGAGCTCCTACGAGCAGTACTTC	CASSFGRSSYEQYF
TRBD1	TRBV4-3	-	TRBJ1-2	TGCGCCAGCAGCCAAGATCTAAGACAGGGAAAAGATGGCTACACCTTC	CASSQDLRQGKDGYTF
-	TRBV30	-	TRBJ2-7	TGTGCCTGGAGTGTAGAAGGGGCAAGCCTGTCCGGCGAGCAGTACTTC	CAWSVEGASLSGEQYF
TRBD1	TRBV27	-	TRBJ1-4	TGTGCCAGCGGCCCCCTGGGACAGGCCTATGAAAAACTGTTTTTT	CASGPLGQAYEKLFF